These 10 T cell receptor beta chains originate from one sample sequenced in a study of CD8+CD57+ T cells in acquired aplastic anemia. Patients chosen for sequencing had CD8+CD57+ cells that had expanded, as shown by flow cytometry. Researchers used genomic DNA as the template to profile TCR beta VDJ and CDR3. One entry per CDR3 protein, called by TCRdb with MiXCR from the reads. The sample carries hundreds of thousands of distinct CDR3 sequences, about a third recorded once. Sequencing was carried out using sorted CD4+, CD8+, or CD8+CD57+ T cells (not recorded which) from PBMCs. The receptors originated from a human donor with aplastic anemia.

The table lists this clonotype with a count of one. One end of the junction does not line up with germline, which may come from a read error. The J gene is TRBJ1-2, the V gene TRBV20-1; D possibly corresponds to TRBD1 (5 bases). Germline loops: CDR1 DFQATT, CDR2 SNEGSKA (reference sequence). This CDR3 contains 16 residues. The CDR3 DNA sequence: TGCAGTGCCAGCAGACCAAGTGGGGGGATTAACTATGGCTACGCCTTC. Its translation: CSASRPSGGINYGYAF.

Concerning this clonotype: A much larger clone lies one base from this, so it may be a read error. It is likely a read error, because the conserved phenylalanine at the end of the CDR3 is missing. The rearrangement uses TRBV9 and TRBJ2-1; a possible D gene is TRBD1 (5 bases). CDR3 length: 14 amino acids. CDR1 and CDR2 from the germline V gene are SGDLS and YYNGEE. The ends were cut back, 2 bases at V and 7 bases at J, with 13 bases in the middle. CDR3 coding DNA: TGTGCCAGCAGCGTGGGTCAGGGTGGGAATGAGCAGTTCCTC. Amino acid sequence: CASSVGQGGNEQFL.

This clonotype was counted a few times. The chain recombines TRBV6-5 with TRBJ1-2; 7 bases line up with TRBD1. Germline assignment: CDR1 MNHEY and CDR2 SVGAGI. The CDR3 has 12 amino acids. The junction had 3 bases not matched to a gene; V was cut back by 6 bases and J by 5 bases. DNA of the CDR3: TGTGCCAGCAGAGAGGGGGCATATGGCTACACCTTC. This codes for CASREGAYGYTF.

In this sample, this clonotype turned up a few times. This chain joins TRBV6-1 and TRBJ1-5; D not resolved. Germline V gene sequence: CDR1 MNHNS, CDR2 SASEGT. The CDR3 totals 16 residues. Trimming stripped 4 bases from V and 2 bases from J, with 15 bases between. The CDR3 reads CASSVMSEGRNQPQHF. CDR3 nucleotide sequence: TGTGCCAGCAGTGTTATGTCGGAGGGTCGCAATCAGCCCCAGCATTTT.

This clonotype came up many times. V and J are TRBV7-2 and TRBJ1-1, with unresolved D. The CDR3 spans 15 residues. Germline V CDR1 and CDR2: SGHTA, FQGNSA. V was pared by 3 bases and J by 1 base, with 12 bases between. CDR3 bases: TGTGCCAGCAGCTTTAGGAAACAACAGAACACTGAAGCTTTCTTT. Protein product: CASSFRKQQNTEAFF.

CDR3 nucleotide sequence: TGCAGTGCTCCCCTCCCTGGCGGGGGGGCGGAGTTCTTC. Amino acids: CSAPLPGGGAEFF. This rearrangement joins TRBV20-1 to TRBJ2-1, with 9 bases identical to TRBD2. Germline assignment: CDR1 DFQATT and CDR2 SNEGSKA (reference sequence). The V and J ends lost 5 bases and 14 bases, in that order; junction bases with no gene match: 13. The CDR3 is made up of 13 amino acids.

V usage is TRBV2 and J usage is TRBJ1-2; 7 bases are shared with TRBD1. Per the germline V gene, CDR1 is SNHLY and CDR2 is FYNNEI. CDR3 length: 15 amino acids. Trimming at V came to 4 bases and at J to 2 bases, leaving 7 bases not matched to a gene. CDR3 DNA sequence: TGTGCCAGCAGTGCCTCGGGACAGATAAACTATGGCTACACCTTC. This sequence encodes CASSASGQINYGYTF.

This clonotype was observed a few times. A read error may be the cause here, since a much bigger clone is one base away. This chain joins TRBV2 and TRBJ1-1; the D is unclear. The germline CDR1 and CDR2 sequences are SNHLY and FYNNEI. The CDR3 has 11 amino acids. The CDR3 protein is CANSEMEDAFF. CDR3 in DNA: TGTGCCAACAGTGAAATGGAGGATGCTTTCTTT.

This clonotype was picked up a small number of times. V usage is TRBV25-1 and J usage is TRBJ1-5; 7 nucleotides line up with TRBD1. The germline CDR1 and CDR2 sequences are MGHDK and SYGVNS. The V and J ends lost 5 bases and 11 bases, in that order; junction bases with no gene match: 3. The CDR3 extends over 11 amino acids. CDR3 coding DNA: TGTGCCAGCAGTTCAGGGGGGTCCCAGCATTTT. It specifies CASSSGGSQHF.

The sample holds a few counts of this clonotype. V is TRBV5-1 and J is TRBJ1-6; D may be TRBD1 (6 bases). The germline gives CDR1 SGHRS, CDR2 YFSETQ. The ends were cut back, 0 bases at V and 6 bases at J, with 13 bases in the middle. This CDR3 has 16 residues. The CDR3 region has the DNA TGCGCCAGCAGCTTGGACAGGGAACTAGGTAATTCACCCCTCCACTTT. Translation: CASSLDRELGNSPLHF.